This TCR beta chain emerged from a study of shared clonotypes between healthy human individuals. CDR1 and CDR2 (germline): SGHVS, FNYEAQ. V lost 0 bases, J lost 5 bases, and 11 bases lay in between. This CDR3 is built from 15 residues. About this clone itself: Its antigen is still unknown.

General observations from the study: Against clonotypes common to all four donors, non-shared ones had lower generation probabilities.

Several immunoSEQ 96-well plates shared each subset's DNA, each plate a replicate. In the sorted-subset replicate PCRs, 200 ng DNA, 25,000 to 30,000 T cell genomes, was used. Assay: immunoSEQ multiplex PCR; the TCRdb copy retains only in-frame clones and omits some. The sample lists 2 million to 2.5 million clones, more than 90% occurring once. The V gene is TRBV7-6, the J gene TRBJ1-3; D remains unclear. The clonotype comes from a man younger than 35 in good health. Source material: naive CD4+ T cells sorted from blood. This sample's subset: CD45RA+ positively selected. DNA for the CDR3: TGTGCCAGCAGCTTAGCGCGAGGGCCCAGAAACACCATATATTTT. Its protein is CASSLARGPRNTIYF.